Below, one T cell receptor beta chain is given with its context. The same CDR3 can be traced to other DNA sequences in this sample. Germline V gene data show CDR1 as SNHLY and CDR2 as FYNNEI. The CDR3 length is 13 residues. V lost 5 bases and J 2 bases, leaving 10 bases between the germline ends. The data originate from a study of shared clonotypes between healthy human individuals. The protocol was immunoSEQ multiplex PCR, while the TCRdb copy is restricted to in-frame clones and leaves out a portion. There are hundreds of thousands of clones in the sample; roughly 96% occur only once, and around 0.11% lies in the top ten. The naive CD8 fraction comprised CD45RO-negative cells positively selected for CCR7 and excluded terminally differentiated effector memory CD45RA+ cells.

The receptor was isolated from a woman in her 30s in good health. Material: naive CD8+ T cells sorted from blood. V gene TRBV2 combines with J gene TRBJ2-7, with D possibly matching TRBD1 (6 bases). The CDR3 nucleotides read TGTGCCAGCAGTACCGGGACACCCTACGAGCAGTACTTC. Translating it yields CASSTGTPYEQYF.